The clone carrying this T cell receptor beta chain was found a few times. Its target is unknown. Germline V gene sequence: CDR1 SGHRS, CDR2 YFSETQ. This CDR3 is built from 15 residues. V was shortened by 0 bases and J by 4 bases, with 13 bases between the two germline ends. The data originate from a study of early T cells in non-severe SARS-CoV-2 infection. As for the study in general: Bulk RNA from unsorted whole blood was sequenced; chains were unpaired.

Study observations and caveats: VDJdb matches were skewed toward anti-spike CD8 T cell responses.

Individual cDNA molecules carried attached unique molecular identifiers. Each CDR3 protein is one row after TCRdb ran MiXCR on the 5' RACE reads. The sample includes about 31,000 distinct CDR3 sequences, roughly 6.6% seen only once; the top ten take about an eighth. The TCR sequence derives from an adult who was a healthcare worker with PCR-confirmed SARS-CoV-2 infection or an uninfected control (not recorded which). The specimen comprised whole blood, sampled at baseline. This sequence joins TRBV5-1 and TRBJ1-1; D uncertain. CDR3 sequence reads: CASSLEYVRGTEAFF. The DNA of the CDR3 is TGCGCCAGCAGCTTGGAATACGTCCGTGGCACTGAAGCTTTCTTT.